This section outlines one T cell receptor beta chain sequence together with its context. This entry belongs to a study of blood T cell repertoires in COVID-19. Per the original data handling: Nucleated cell number was recorded as an estimate derived from reference gene primer amplification. TCRdb's table, derived via immunoSEQ multiplex PCR, lists solely in-frame clones and lacks some. D and trimming come from the DNA, and the V and J calls and clone size come from that table. The top ten clones hold approximately 5% of a sample with some 330,000 clones, around 86% of them seen once. CDR1 and CDR2 (germline): LNHDA, SQIVND (reference sequence). The CDR3 spans 19 residues. V gave up 0 bases and J gave up 4 bases; unmatched junction bases: 13.

The sequenced sample was PBMCs or T cells enriched from blood (not recorded which). The chain combines TRBV19 with TRBJ2-3, with TRBD2 identical over 10 bases. The clonotype was recovered from a woman aged 45-59 years who had recovered from COVID-19. Written as DNA, the CDR3 is TGTGCCAGTAGTATAGATCGAAGAGCTAGCGGGAGTAGTGCAGATACGCAGTATTTT. Translation gives CASSIDRRASGSSADTQYF.